The entry that follows covers one TCR beta chain sequence. These data belong to a study of blood T cell repertoires in COVID-19. Study background: In each case, the material was cDNA or gDNA derived from T cells, B-cell-depleted T cells, or PBMCs.

This CDR3 has 18 residues. Losses at the gene ends were 5 bases for V and 2 bases for J; bases not matched to a gene: 8. Germline CDR1 reads MNHEY; CDR2 reads SMNVEV (reference sequence). The protocol was immunoSEQ multiplex PCR, while the TCRdb copy is restricted to in-frame clones and leaves out a portion. The repertoire holds more than 300,000 clones, with around nine tenths as singletons. The source of this sequence is a woman in her thirties who had been exposed to COVID-19. The specimen was PBMCs or T cells enriched from blood (not recorded which). This chain links TRBV27 with TRBJ2-3, with 15 bases identical to TRBD2. CDR3 nucleotides: TGTGCCAGCAGTGATGACCGGACTAGCGGGGGGGACACAGATACGCAGTATTTT. It specifies CASSDDRTSGGDTDTQYF.